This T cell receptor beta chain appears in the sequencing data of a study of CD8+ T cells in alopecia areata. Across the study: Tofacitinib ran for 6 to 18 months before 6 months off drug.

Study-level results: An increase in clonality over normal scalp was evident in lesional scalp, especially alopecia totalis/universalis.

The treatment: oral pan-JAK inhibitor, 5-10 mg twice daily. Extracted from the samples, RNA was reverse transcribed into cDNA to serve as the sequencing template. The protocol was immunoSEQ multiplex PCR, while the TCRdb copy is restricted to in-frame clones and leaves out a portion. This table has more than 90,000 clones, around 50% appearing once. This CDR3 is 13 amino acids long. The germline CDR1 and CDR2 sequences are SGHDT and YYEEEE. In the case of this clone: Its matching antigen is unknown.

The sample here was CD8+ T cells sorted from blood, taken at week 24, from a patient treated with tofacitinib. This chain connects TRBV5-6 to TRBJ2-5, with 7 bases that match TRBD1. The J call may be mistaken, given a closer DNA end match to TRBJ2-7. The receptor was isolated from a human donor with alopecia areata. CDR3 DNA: TGTGCCAGCAGCATCGGACAGGTCCACGAGCAGTACTTC. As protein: CASSIGQVHEQYF.